This T cell receptor (beta chain) derives from a study of cytomegalovirus exposure and HLA in healthy donors. The CDR3 covers 13 residues. Trimming at V came to 6 bases and at J to 1 base, leaving 5 bases not matched to a gene. Germline V lookup: CDR1 SQVTM, CDR2 ANQGSEA. Study-wide findings and caveats: In a later analysis, 17,000 or so TCR beta sequences were associated with HLA alleles at 0.05 false discovery rate. Most TCR sequences showed up rarely, but some public TCRs showed up in many donors.

Primers: 60 Vbeta forward and 13 Jbeta reverse. Produced via immunoSEQ multiplex PCR; TCRdb's table is partial and in-frame only. The top ten clones hold roughly 2.3% of a sample with about 280,000 clones, approximately 90% of them seen once. For this clone: The antigen is undetermined.

The TCR sequence derives from a woman aged 18-29 years in good health and CMV-seronegative. What was sequenced was PBMCs. The V and J genes are TRBV29-1 and TRBJ2-7; TRBD2 aligns across 8 bases. The CDR3 DNA reads as TGCAGCGTGACCGGGGGGGGGTCCTACGAGCAGTACTTC. Translated, it gives CSVTGGGSYEQYF.